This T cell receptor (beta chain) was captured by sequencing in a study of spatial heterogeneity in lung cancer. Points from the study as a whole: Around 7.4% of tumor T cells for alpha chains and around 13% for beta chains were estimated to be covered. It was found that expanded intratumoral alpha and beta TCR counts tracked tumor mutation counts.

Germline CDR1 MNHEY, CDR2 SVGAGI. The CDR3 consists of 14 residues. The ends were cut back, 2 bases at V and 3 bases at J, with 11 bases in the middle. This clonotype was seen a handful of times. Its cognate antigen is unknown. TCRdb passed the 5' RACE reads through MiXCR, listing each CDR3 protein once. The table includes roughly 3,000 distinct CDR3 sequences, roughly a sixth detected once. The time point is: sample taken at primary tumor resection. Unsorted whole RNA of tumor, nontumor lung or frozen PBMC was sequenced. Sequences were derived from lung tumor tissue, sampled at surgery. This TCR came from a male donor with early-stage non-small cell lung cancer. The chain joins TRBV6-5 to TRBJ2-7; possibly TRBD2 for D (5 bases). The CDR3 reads CASSYGGGGYEQYF. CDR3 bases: TGTGCCAGCAGTTACGGAGGTGGAGGCTACGAGCAGTACTTC.